A selection of T cell receptor beta chains follows, all from one sample in a study of CD8 T cells in Susac syndrome. TCRdb re-called the immunoSEQ multiplex PCR reads through MiXCR, storing one row per CDR3 protein. The sample has 95,000 or so distinct CDR3 sequences, just under 95% seen once. Sequenced material: CD8+ T cells from PBMCs. The receptors were sampled from a human donor in good health. The conserved cysteine and the conserved F or W are not part of the CDR3 here. Expanded clones get a size class; other rows say once, few or many, or leave the size out.

>NA|TRBV13|TRBJ1-1
ASSDRLNTEAF
>NA|TRBV3-1|TRBJ2-3
ASSPYRAPTDTQY
>NA|TRBV29-1|TRBJ2-7
SAEGPSWDEQY
>NA|TRBV13|TRBJ1-3
ASSWGTASGNTIY
>NA|TRBV20-1|TRBJ2-5
SARVATGIQETQY
>NA|TRBV29-1|TRBJ1-1
SVESGETPEAF
>NA|TRBV27|TRBJ2-7
ASSLLGSPGEQY
>NA|TRBV7-9|TRBJ2-3
ASGLIVQITDTQY
>NA|TRBV20-1|TRBJ1-1
SARVAVMNTEAF
>NA|TRBV20-1|TRBJ2-7
SARGVLRNEQY
>NA|TRBV12-3/TRBV12-4|TRBJ1-5
ASSSGQGGFQPQH
>once|TRBV2|TRBJ2-7
ASSDPTGAPYEQY
>once|TRBV7-9|TRBJ1-1
ASSSSSTGEAF
>NA|TRBV9|TRBJ2-7
ASSVSTGTPYEQY
>NA|TRBV19|TRBJ2-4
ASSIGQELAKNIQY
>NA|TRBV6-1|TRBJ1-6
ASASQGSKYNSPLH
>NA|TRBV20-1|TRBJ1-5
SATRGQGLSQPQH
>NA|TRBV7-6|TRBJ1-2
ASSLDTGIHGYT
>NA|TRBV6-2/TRBV6-3|TRBJ2-5
ASSPRRGRETQY
>few|TRBV7-6|TRBJ2-1
ASSLSSGGAYNEQF
>NA|TRBV28|TRBJ1-1
ASSPIGVANTEAF
>NA|TRBV7-3|TRBJ2-3
ASSLTGLQADTQY